This T cell receptor beta chain was documented in a study of CD8+CD57+ T cells in acquired aplastic anemia. The study's findings and limits: Common to patients and controls were twenty-nine CD8+ CDR3 sequences.

Notes on this clonotype: Its target is unknown.

Germline V gives CDR1 MGHDK, CDR2 SYGVNS. This CDR3 comprises 14 residues. The V and J ends lost 8 bases and 2 bases, in that order; junction bases with no gene match: 9. Genomic DNA, serving as template, underwent TCR beta VDJ and CDR3 profiling. TCRdb recomputed calls from the reads with MiXCR, one row per CDR3 protein. The sample gives 90,000 to 120,000 distinct CDR3 sequences, roughly 51% of which show up once; approximately 32% is in the top ten. The chain uses TRBV25-1 and TRBJ2-7; 7 positions match TRBD1. This sequence was found in a human donor in good health, serving as a control. Material: sorted CD4+, CD8+, or CD8+CD57+ T cells (not recorded which) from PBMCs. The CDR3 reads CASVGQEEPYEQYF. The CDR3 bases are TGTGCCAGCGTTGGACAGGAGGAACCCTACGAGCAGTACTTC.